One and the same sample provided the 30 T cell receptor beta chains below, sequenced in a study of blood T cell repertoires in COVID-19. Here immunoSEQ multiplex PCR was the method, and the copy in TCRdb shows in-frame clones only, minus some. Of 180,000 or so clones listed, more than 60% are singletons. The sequenced sample was peripheral blood. Receptors were obtained from a man over 45 who had recovered from COVID-19.

The J gene is TRBJ1-1, the V gene TRBV28; possible D gene TRBD1, 5 bases. Germline V gene data show CDR1 as MDHEN and CDR2 as SYDVKM. V was clipped by 6 bases and J by 1 base, with 12 bases between them. The CDR3 length is 14 residues. In DNA form, the CDR3 reads TGTGCCAGCAGACCCCCAGGGTGGAACACTGAAGCTTTCTTT. This translates into CASRPPGWNTEAFF.

V usage is TRBV2 and J usage is TRBJ2-1, with 7 nucleotides matching TRBD2. The CDR3 runs to 13 residues. CDR1 is SNHLY, CDR2 FYNNEI, per germline. With V trimmed by 3 bases and J by 5 bases, 1 base remained unmatched. Written as DNA, the CDR3 is TGTGCCAGCAGTGAGCGGGAGCACAATGAGCAGTTCTTC. This codes for CASSEREHNEQFF.

The chain links TRBV19 to TRBJ1-4; D is uncertain. In germline, CDR1 is LNHDA, CDR2 SQIVND (reference sequence). This CDR3 contains 15 residues. Trimming stripped 5 bases from V and 3 bases from J, with 13 bases between. The CDR3 spells CASSAPGSANEKLFF. DNA for the CDR3: TGTGCCAGTAGTGCCCCGGGTAGCGCTAATGAAAAACTGTTTTTT.

The chain employs TRBV19 and TRBJ1-6, with D unclear. V lost 3 bases and J lost 6, with 12 bases in between. CDR1 and CDR2 from the germline V gene are LNHDA and SQIVND (reference sequence). This CDR3 has 15 residues. CDR3 bases: TGTGCCAGTAGTATCGTTCGGGGATTTAATTCACCCCTCCACTTT. Translation: CASSIVRGFNSPLHF.

This chain uses TRBV5-4 with TRBJ2-1; weak D call: TRBD2 (6 bases). The CDR3 length is 14 residues. Trimming cost V 5 bases and J 8 bases, with 17 bases left between them. Per the germline V gene, CDR1 is SGHNT and CDR2 is YYREEE (reference sequence). As DNA, the CDR3 is TGTGCCAGCAGGGCGGGCGGGAACACGGATGAGCAGTTCTTC. Translated: CASRAGGNTDEQFF.

The rearrangement links TRBV25-1 to TRBJ1-3, with D hard to call. Germline CDR1 and CDR2: MGHDK and SYGVNS. V lost 2 bases and J 4 bases, leaving 15 bases between the germline ends. The CDR3 covers 16 residues. The CDR3 DNA sequence: TGTGCCAGCAGTGAAGCGGTAGGCCTGAGAGGAAACACCATATATTTT. Its protein is CASSEAVGLRGNTIYF.

This chain uses TRBV7-3 with TRBJ2-3; TRBD1 agrees at 9 bases. The trim removed 5 bases at V and 7 bases at J, leaving 10 bases unmatched. CDR3 length equals 15 residues. Germline lookup yields CDR1 SGHTA and CDR2 FQGTGA. CDR3 in amino acids: CASSVTGGLTYTQYF. The CDR3 nucleotides read TGTGCCAGCAGCGTGACAGGGGGGCTAACCTATACGCAGTATTTT. The complete variable domain, with remaining parts taken from reference TRBV7-3 and TRBJ2-3, reads GAGVSQTPSNKVTEKGKYVELRCDPISGHTALYWYRQSLGQGPEFLIYFQGTGAADDSGLPNDRFFAVRPEGSVSTLKIQRTERGDSAVYLCASSVTGGLTYTQYFGPGTRLTVL.

CDR3 protein: CASSQDLGYGYTF. The CDR3 DNA reads as TGTGCCAGCAGCCAAGACTTAGGCTATGGCTACACCTTC. V and J are TRBV11-2 and TRBJ1-2; D ambiguous. Trimming took 5 bases from V and 4 from J, leaving 11 bases between them. From germline, CDR1 is SGHAT and CDR2 FQNNGV. The CDR3 totals 13 residues.

This chain connects TRBV19 to TRBJ1-1; unclear D gene. Germline V gene sequence: CDR1 LNHDA, CDR2 SQIVND (reference sequence). This CDR3 is built from 13 residues. With 3 bases removed from V and 10 bases from J, the gap between germline ends came to 15 bases. The CDR3 DNA sequence: TGTGCCAGTAGTATCAACCCCGAGAATGGAGCTTTCTTT. Its protein is CASSINPENGAFF.

The CDR3 loop is CASSYGNRGLQPQHF. CDR3 bases: TGTGCCAGCAGTTACGGGAACAGGGGGCTTCAGCCCCAGCATTTT. This sequence joins TRBV6-2 or TRBV6-3 and TRBJ1-5; 9 nucleotides align to TRBD1. Germline V lookup: CDR1 MNHEY, CDR2 SVGEGT. Trimming at V came to 2 bases and at J to 6 bases, leaving 5 bases not matched to a gene. The CDR3 sequence is 15 residues long.

The V call is TRBV18, the J call TRBJ1-6, with D uncertain. CDR1 is KGHSH, CDR2 LQKENI, per germline. CDR3 length: 14 residues. Trimming pared 2 bases from V and 8 bases from J, leaving 10 bases between. This CDR3 is CASSPIEADSPLHF. CDR3 nucleotides: TGTGCCAGCTCACCAATCGAGGCGGATTCACCCCTCCACTTT.

This chain links TRBV11-3 with TRBJ2-1; TRBD1 agrees at 11 bases. The V gene end was trimmed by 6 bases and the J gene end by 5 bases; junction bases not matched to a gene: 6. Per germline, CDR1 SGHNT and CDR2 YENEEA. This CDR3 region has 15 residues. The CDR3 here is CASSSGQGANNEQFF. The CDR3 DNA follows: TGTGCCAGCAGTTCCGGACAGGGGGCTAACAATGAGCAGTTCTTC.

This chain joins TRBV18 and TRBJ2-5; TRBD1 might be the D (6 bases). Trimming left V 6 bases short and J 5 bases short, with 16 bases between. CDR1 KGHSH and CDR2 LQKENI come from the germline V gene. CDR3 length: 14 residues. CDR3 DNA: TGTGCCAGCTCTCGTGGACAGAAGGGCGAGACCCAGTACTTC. Translated, it gives CASSRGQKGETQYF.

The rearrangement links TRBV11-3 to TRBJ2-1, with 11 bases aligning to TRBD1. This CDR3 contains 17 residues. The trim removed 5 bases at V and 8 bases at J, leaving 14 bases unmatched. The germline CDR1 and CDR2 sequences are SGHNT and YENEEA. CDR3: CASSTRTGGKVGDEQFF. CDR3 sequence (DNA): TGTGCCAGCAGCACCCGGACAGGGGGCAAAGTTGGGGATGAGCAGTTCTTC.

The chain is built from TRBV15 and TRBJ1-2; 10 nucleotides align to TRBD1. This CDR3 spans 16 amino acids. V shed 0 bases and J 7 bases; nucleotides not matched to a gene: 8. Germline assignment: CDR1 LNHNV and CDR2 YYDKDF (reference sequence). Here the CDR3 reads CATSRDWGTGAGGYTF. CDR3 nucleotides: TGTGCCACCAGCAGAGATTGGGGGACAGGGGCTGGTGGCTACACCTTC.

J is TRBJ1-2 and V is TRBV28, with D maybe TRBD1 (5 bases). This CDR3 region has 15 residues. CDR1 is MDHEN and CDR2 is SYDVKM in the germline V gene. The germline V and J ends were trimmed by 7 bases and 6 bases, with 21 bases remaining between them. CDR3: CASNAGTPTGDGYTF. The DNA for the CDR3 is TGTGCCAGCAACGCCGGGACTCCTACTGGGGATGGCTACACCTTC.

V usage is TRBV12-5 and J usage is TRBJ2-1; 9 positions match TRBD1. The CDR3 totals 17 residues. Per the germline V gene, CDR1 is LGHNT and CDR2 is FRNRAP. With 6 bases clipped from V and 1 base from J, the junction kept 10 bases outside the gene matches. The CDR3 region has the DNA TGTGCTAGTGGCCCCCGGGACAGGGCGAGGTCCTACAATGAGCAGTTCTTC. Translating it yields CASGPRDRARSYNEQFF.

J is TRBJ1-1 and V is TRBV7-7; D is uncertain. Between the trimmed V and J ends, which lost 2 bases and 1 base, there was a span of 5 bases. The CDR3 sequence is 13 residues long. CDR1 SSHAT and CDR2 FNYEAQ come from the germline V gene (reference sequence). The CDR3 nucleotides read TGTGCCAGCAGCTTAACAAAGAACACTGAAGCTTTCTTT. It specifies CASSLTKNTEAFF.

Only a few counts were recorded for this clone. This chain uses TRBV9 with TRBJ2-2; tentative D call: TRBD1 (6 bases). The CDR3 is 16 residues long. Germline lookup yields CDR1 SGDLS and CDR2 YYNGEE. V dropped 4 bases and J dropped 2 bases, with 15 bases sitting between them. CDR3 bases: TGTGCCAGCAGCATACCCGGGACAAGAAACACCGGGGAGCTGTTTTTT. Amino acids: CASSIPGTRNTGELFF.

This sequence joins TRBV14 and TRBJ2-5, with TRBD1 matching over 8 bases. There are 16 residues in the CDR3. Germline V gene data show CDR1 as SGHDN and CDR2 as FVKESK. V dropped 0 bases and J dropped 4; count of bases not matched to a gene: 7. The CDR3 here is CASSQDFRGLGETQYF. CDR3 DNA: TGTGCCAGCAGCCAAGATTTCAGGGGGCTGGGAGAGACCCAGTACTTC.

This chain uses TRBV5-4 with TRBJ1-2; 12 bases are a match to TRBD1. The CDR3 loop spans 16 amino acids. Germline V CDR1 and CDR2: SGHNT, YYREEE (reference sequence). V shed 4 bases, J shed 0 bases, and the junction held 4 bases outside the gene matches. The CDR3 spells CASSPGQGATNYGYTF. The CDR3 DNA reads TGTGCCAGCAGCCCGGGACAGGGGGCGACTAACTATGGCTACACCTTC.

The genes are TRBV7-2 and TRBJ1-3; D is unclear. V lost 0 bases, J lost 0 bases, and 9 bases lay in between. The length of the CDR3 is 16 residues. CDR1 SGHTA and CDR2 FQGNSA come from the germline V gene. CDR3 protein: CASSLAQVLSGNTIYF. The CDR3 DNA reads TGTGCCAGCAGCTTAGCTCAGGTTCTCTCTGGAAACACCATATATTTT.

The table lists this clone with a few counts. In DNA, the CDR3 is TGTGCCAGCGGGCCCTTACCCGTCTCCTACGAGCAGTACTTC. Translating gives CASGPLPVSYEQYF. The chain has TRBV27 and TRBJ2-7; no clear D gene. V lost 8 bases to trimming and J lost 0 bases, with 14 bases between them. CDR3 size: 14 residues. Germline CDR1 is MNHEY and CDR2 is SMNVEV (reference sequence).

This chain joins TRBV6-5 and TRBJ2-5; 9 bases match TRBD2. V was clipped by 9 bases and J by 3 bases; unmatched bases: 5. CDR3 length: 13 residues. Germline-derived CDR1 and CDR2 are MNHEY and SVGAGI. The CDR3 protein is CASSGTSKETQYF. CDR3 DNA sequence: TGTGCCAGTTCCGGGACTAGCAAAGAGACCCAGTACTTC.

The chain combines TRBV15 with TRBJ1-2, with no clear D. The CDR3 is 18 residues long. With 0 bases removed from V and 0 bases from J, the gap between germline ends came to 17 bases. Germline CDR1 LNHNV, CDR2 YYDKDF (reference sequence). This CDR3 is CATSRDISKRASNYGYTF. For the CDR3, the DNA is TGTGCCACCAGCAGAGATATATCCAAGCGGGCTTCTAACTATGGCTACACCTTC.

This rearrangement joins TRBV2 to TRBJ1-2, with D perhaps TRBD1 (6 bases). Germline V gene sequence: CDR1 SNHLY, CDR2 FYNNEI. This CDR3 has 14 residues. The ends were cut back, 9 bases at V and 8 bases at J, with 22 bases in the middle. The CDR3 spells CARKQGTPMWGYTF. Written as DNA, the CDR3 is TGTGCCAGGAAACAAGGGACACCGATGTGGGGCTACACCTTC.

The chain recombines TRBV6-5 with TRBJ1-2; 7 nucleotides line up with TRBD1. Germline V gene data show CDR1 as MNHEY and CDR2 as SVGAGI. CDR3 length: 13 residues. After removal of 7 bases from V and 13 bases from J, the junction contained 15 bases not matched to a gene. The DNA of the CDR3 is TGTGCCAGCACGAAACCCGGGACAGTCTTCCTCACCTTC. It encodes CASTKPGTVFLTF.

The V call is TRBV5-1, the J call TRBJ2-1, with 8 bases matching TRBD2. J lost 7 bases, V lost 4 bases, and 13 bases had no gene match. Germline V gene sequence: CDR1 SGHRS, CDR2 YFSETQ. The length of the CDR3 is 16 residues. The CDR3 DNA reads TGCGCCAGCAGCCTCGGGGGAGCGGGAGTTGAAAATGAGCAGTTCTTC. This sequence encodes CASSLGGAGVENEQFF. The whole variable domain, filled in from reference TRBV5-1 and TRBJ2-1, reads KAGVTQTPRYLIKTRGQQVTLSCSPISGHRSVSWYQQTPGQGLQFLFEYFSETQRNKGNFPGRFSGRQFSNSRSEMNVSTLELGDSALYLCASSLGGAGVENEQFFGPGTRLTVL.

This chain uses TRBV7-9 with TRBJ2-2, with TRBD2 identical over 13 bases. Germline V lookup: CDR1 SEHNR, CDR2 FQNEAQ (reference sequence). This CDR3 is 17 amino acids long. Trimming cost V 5 bases and J 4 bases; bases outside gene matches: 7. CDR3 protein: CASSRGTSGTLTGELFF. As DNA, the CDR3 is TGTGCCAGCAGCCGAGGGACTAGCGGGACGCTCACCGGGGAGCTGTTTTTT.

The J gene is TRBJ1-2, the V gene TRBV5-1, with 8 bases matching TRBD1. The CDR3 sequence is 16 residues long. The J segment lost 7 bases and the V segment lost 3 bases, leaving 14 bases of the junction unmatched. The germline CDR1 and CDR2 sequences are SGHRS and YFSETQ. The CDR3: CASSSTGTGGLGGYTF. In nucleotides, the CDR3 is TGCGCCAGCAGCTCCACCGGGACAGGAGGTTTGGGTGGCTACACCTTC.